This T cell receptor beta chain was retrieved from a study of cytomegalovirus exposure and HLA in healthy donors. Findings and limits, study-wide: Within a later analysis, the majority of CMV-associated TCR beta chains appeared HLA-restricted. Most of the TCR beta V segments (in an earlier analysis) were productive either about 87% or about 30% of the time. There were reportedly fewer N-insertions in an Asian-associated ancestry cluster than the approximately 630-donor mean, in a later analysis.

Germline V gene sequence: CDR1 SGHNT, CDR2 YYREEE (reference sequence). V shed 4 bases and J 3 bases; nucleotides not matched to a gene: 7. This CDR3 is built from 16 residues. Use of 60 Vbeta and 13 Jbeta primers characterized the PCR. The repertoire was sequenced with immunoSEQ multiplex PCR; TCRdb's copy has only in-frame clones and lacks some. The data show some 110,000 clones, with approximately 80% seen just once and around 5% held by the top ten. With regard to this clone: The antigen remains unidentified.

The TCR comes from a man aged 50-60 years in good health and CMV-seropositive. This chain links TRBV5-4 with TRBJ2-7, with 13 bases identical to TRBD2. Sequencing input: PBMCs. In nucleotides, the CDR3 is TGTGCCAGCAGCAGTACAAGGACTAGCGGGAGCTACGAGCAGTACTTC. This encodes CASSSTRTSGSYEQYF. The whole variable domain, filled in from reference TRBV5-4 and TRBJ2-7, reads ETGVTQSPTHLIKTRGQQVTLRCSSQSGHNTVSWYQQALGQGPQFIFQYYREEENGRGNFPPRFSGLQFPNYSSELNVNALELDDSALYLCASSSTRTSGSYEQYFGPGTRLTVT.